A selection of T cell receptor beta chains follows, all from one sample in a study of blood T cell repertoires in COVID-19. Only in-frame clones appear in the TCRdb table, and some are missing; sequencing was by immunoSEQ multiplex PCR. The data show approximately 400,000 clones, about 90% seen once. The sample consisted of peripheral blood. Receptors were obtained from a man between 40 and 49 years old with acute or convalescent COVID-19. The CDR3 runs from the conserved cysteine through the conserved F or W. The D gene is left open where the match is weak. Clone size appears in some rows only: once, few, many, or a class for an expanded clone.

TRBV19,once,NA,TRBJ2-7,TGTGCCAGTAGTATTCGGCAGGCGATGTCGTCCTACGAGCAGTACTTC,CASSIRQAMSSYEQYF
TRBV29-1,once,NA,TRBJ1-6,TGCAGCGTTGTATGGCAGGGAACCGATTCACCCCTCCACTTT,CSVVWQGTDSPLHF
TRBV5-1,NA,NA,TRBJ1-1,TGCGCCAGCAGCTTGAGTGGAGCGAACACTGAAGCTTTCTTT,CASSLSGANTEAFF
TRBV30,NA,NA,TRBJ1-1,TGTGCCTGGAGTCCAATCGCGGACTCGAACACTGAAGCTTTCTTT,CAWSPIADSNTEAFF
TRBV19,NA,TRBD1,TRBJ1-1,TGTGCCAGTAGTGTACAGGGGATGAACACTGAAGCTTTCTTT,CASSVQGMNTEAFF
TRBV24-1,NA,TRBD1,TRBJ2-7,TGTGCCACCAGTGATGGGACAGGGGGGGTAGGCGAGCAGTACTTC,CATSDGTGGVGEQYF
TRBV24-1,NA,NA,TRBJ2-2,TGTGCCACCAGTGATCCCCTAGGTGGGGAGCTGTTTTTT,CATSDPLGGELFF
TRBV5-1,few,NA,TRBJ1-6,TGCGCCAGCAGCTTGGCTTTTCCCGGGAGCTCCTATAATTCACCCCTCCACTTT,CASSLAFPGSSYNSPLHF
TRBV10-3,NA,TRBD2,TRBJ2-7,TGTGCCATCAGTGAGGGACTAGCGGGGGCCCGATTCTACGAGCAGTACTTC,CAISEGLAGARFYEQYF
TRBV23-1,NA,NA,TRBJ1-2,TGCGCCAGCAGTCAATGGGCCCTCGGTAACTATGGCTACACCTTC,CASSQWALGNYGYTF
TRBV6-5,NA,TRBD2,TRBJ2-3,TGTGCCAGCAGTTACCTTAGCGGGGGAGCCACAGATACGCAGTATTTT,CASSYLSGGATDTQYF
TRBV3-1/TRBV3-2,NA,TRBD1,TRBJ1-3,TGTGCCAGCAGCAATCGACAGGGGGCGCGGGGAAACACCATATATTTT,CASSNRQGARGNTIYF
TRBV7-2,NA,TRBD2,TRBJ2-7,TGTGCCAGCAGCTTCCCTCGCGGCTCGACTAGCGGGGCTCACGAGCAGTACTTC,CASSFPRGSTSGAHEQYF
TRBV5-1,NA,NA,TRBJ2-7,TGCGCCAGCAGCTTGGTGGATAGCGGAGTTGCCTACGAGCAGTACTTC,CASSLVDSGVAYEQYF
TRBV11-2,NA,TRBD1,TRBJ2-1,TGTGCCAGCAGCTATACAGGGGGAACTATCTACAATGAGCAGTTCTTC,CASSYTGGTIYNEQFF
TRBV28,once,NA,TRBJ2-7,TGTGCCAGCCCCCCCTCAGCAGGGAGGTTAGTGAAGTCCTACGAGCAGTACTTC,CASPPSAGRLVKSYEQYF
TRBV29-1,NA,TRBD1,TRBJ1-3,TGCAGCGCCAGACAGGGGTCTACATCTGGAAACACCATATATTTT,CSARQGSTSGNTIYF
TRBV4-1,few,TRBD1,TRBJ1-6,TGCGCCAGCAGCCTTTACCGGGACAGGACCCATTCACCCCTCCACTTT,CASSLYRDRTHSPLHF
TRBV10-3,NA,NA,TRBJ2-6,TGTGCCATCAGTGACCAGGTCGGCTCTGGGGCCAACGTCCTGACTTTC,CAISDQVGSGANVLTF
TRBV6-6,NA,TRBD1,TRBJ1-2,TGTGCCAGCAGACCAGGGGGATTTGAGAACTATGGCTACACCTTC,CASRPGGFENYGYTF
TRBV12-3/TRBV12-4,NA,NA,TRBJ1-1,TGTGCCAGCAGCAGGGTGAACACTGAAGCTTTCTTT,CASSRVNTEAFF
TRBV10-3,once,NA,TRBJ2-3,TGTGCCATCAGGGCAGGGGAAGAGGATACGCAGTATTTT,CAIRAGEEDTQYF
TRBV27,NA,TRBD2,TRBJ2-5,TGTGCCAGCAGTCCTTTAGCGGGGGGCGGTGAGACCCAGTACTTC,CASSPLAGGGETQYF
TRBV29-1,NA,TRBD2,TRBJ2-1,TGCAGCGCCTCCCTACTAGCGGGATGGTACAATGAGCAGTTCTTC,CSASLLAGWYNEQFF
TRBV24-1,NA,TRBD1,TRBJ1-1,TGTGCCACCAGTGATATCAACCAGGGGGCTGGCACTGAAGCTTTCTTT,CATSDINQGAGTEAFF
TRBV7-9,NA,TRBD1,TRBJ1-3,TGTGCCAGCAGCTTAGGAGGGGGCGGATACTCTGGAAACACCATATATTTT,CASSLGGGGYSGNTIYF
TRBV7-2,NA,TRBD1,TRBJ1-5,TGTGCCAGCAGTACGGACAGGGCGAGGAACAATCAGCCCCAGCATTTT,CASSTDRARNNQPQHF
TRBV30,NA,NA,TRBJ1-3,TGTGCCTGGAGTCGGTTGGGGGCGTCTGGAAACACCATATATTTT,CAWSRLGASGNTIYF
TRBV7-2,NA,NA,TRBJ1-2,TGTGCCAGCAGCTTGACACAGGGTAACTATGGCTACACCTTC,CASSLTQGNYGYTF
TRBV6-5,once,NA,TRBJ2-7,TGTGCCAGCAGTTACGCGACCCCACTAAGCTACGAGCAGTACTTC,CASSYATPLSYEQYF
TRBV6-7,NA,TRBD1,TRBJ2-7,TGTGCCAGCACCCAAGGGACAGGCCACTACGAGCAGTACTTC,CASTQGTGHYEQYF
TRBV7-9,few,NA,TRBJ1-1,TGTGCCAGCAGCTTCGAGGGCCGGAACACTGAAGCTTTCTTT,CASSFEGRNTEAFF
TRBV4-3,NA,NA,TRBJ2-3,TGCGCCAGCAGCCAAGATGAAGGGGGCACAGATACGCAGTATTTT,CASSQDEGGTDTQYF
TRBV28,NA,TRBD1,TRBJ2-4,TGTGCCAGCAGTCCACAGGGGCTAAAAAACATTCAGTACTTC,CASSPQGLKNIQYF
TRBV3-1/TRBV3-2,NA,NA,TRBJ1-3,TGTGCCAGCAGGCTGCAGAAGAGAAACACCATATATTTT,CASRLQKRNTIYF
TRBV30,NA,NA,TRBJ1-2,TGTGCCTGGAGACGGCTTCCACAGGGCTATGGCTACACCTTC,CAWRRLPQGYGYTF
TRBV27,NA,TRBD2,TRBJ2-7,TGTGCCAGCAGCTTAGGACTAGCGACCTACGAGCAGTACTTC,CASSLGLATYEQYF
TRBV28,NA,NA,TRBJ2-2,TGTGCCAGCAGTTTGAGAGTCACCGGGGAGCTGTTTTTT,CASSLRVTGELFF
TRBV19,NA,TRBD1,TRBJ2-7,TGTGCCAGTAGTTTTCGACAGGGTAACGAGCAGTACTTC,CASSFRQGNEQYF